A single sample is the source of the 20 T cell receptor beta chains below, sequenced in a study of cytomegalovirus exposure and HLA in healthy donors. Both 60 Vbeta primers and 13 Jbeta primers went into the PCR. The assay was immunoSEQ multiplex PCR, and TCRdb's table has in-frame clones only and misses some. The table lists 95,000 to 100,000 clones, approximately 76% of them singletons. Specimen: PBMCs. These TCRs come from a woman in her sixties or seventies in good health and CMV-seropositive.

The CDR3 here is CASGALAGSYNEQFF. The CDR3 DNA is TGTGCTAGTGGGGCACTAGCGGGAAGCTACAATGAGCAGTTCTTC. The chain links TRBV12-5 to TRBJ2-1, with 10 bases lining up with TRBD2. This CDR3 region has 15 residues. Germline V gene lookup returns CDR1 LGHNT and CDR2 FRNRAP. The ends lost 6 bases at V and 3 bases at J; junction bases unmatched: 5.

The gene calls are TRBV5-4 and TRBJ2-1; TRBD2 aligns across 11 bases. The CDR3 sequence is 15 residues long. From germline, CDR1 is SGHNT and CDR2 YYREEE (reference sequence). V shed 3 bases and J 5 bases; nucleotides not matched to a gene: 4. DNA of the CDR3: TGTGCCAGCAGCTGGGGGACTAGCGGTAACAATGAGCAGTTCTTC. Translating it yields CASSWGTSGNNEQFF.

The rearrangement uses TRBV28 and TRBJ2-2; 10 bases map to TRBD1. Germline CDR1 and CDR2: MDHEN and SYDVKM. The CDR3 covers 14 residues. V lost 6 bases, J lost 5 bases, and 3 bases stayed unmatched. The CDR3 DNA is TGTGCCAGCAGGAGGACAGGGGGAACCGGGGAGCTGTTTTTT. It is translated as CASRRTGGTGELFF. Filled out from reference TRBV28 and TRBJ2-2, the complete variable domain reads DVKVTQSSRYLVKRTGEKVFLECVQDMDHENMFWYRQDPGLGLRLIYFSYDVKMKEKGDIPEGYSVSREKKERFSLILESASTNQTSMYLCASRRTGGTGELFFGEGSRLTVL.

This rearrangement joins TRBV27 to TRBJ2-1; 8 bases agree with TRBD2. There are 17 residues in the CDR3. V dropped 3 bases and J dropped 0; count of bases not matched to a gene: 7. Looked up from germline, CDR1 is MNHEY and CDR2 is SMNVEV (reference sequence). This CDR3 reads CASSLIAGPHSYNEQFF. The CDR3 nucleotides are TGTGCCAGCAGTTTGATAGCGGGACCTCACTCCTACAATGAGCAGTTCTTC.

The chain couples TRBV7-9 to TRBJ1-2; D possibly corresponds to TRBD1 (6 bases). Trimming shortened V by 3 bases and J by 8 bases, and 10 bases separated the two germline ends. This CDR3 spans 12 amino acids. CDR1 is SEHNR, CDR2 FQNEAQ, per germline (reference sequence). DNA of the CDR3: TGTGCCAGCAGCTTCGGGGGGGCCGGCTACACCTTC. Its translation: CASSFGGAGYTF.

This sequence joins TRBV7-9 and TRBJ2-1, with D perhaps matching TRBD2 (6 bases). V was clipped by 5 bases and J by 4 bases, with 15 bases between them. Germline V CDR1 and CDR2: SEHNR, FQNEAQ (reference sequence). This CDR3 has 15 residues. The CDR3 nucleotides are TGTGCCAGCAGCCCCTCTGACGGGAGTTACAATGAGCAGTTCTTC. This translates into CASSPSDGSYNEQFF.

This clone has only one observation. This chain links TRBV6-4 with TRBJ2-1; 14 bases match TRBD2. The CDR3 spans 14 residues. CDR1 is MRHNA and CDR2 is SNTAGT in the germline V gene. Losses at the gene ends were 5 bases for V and 9 bases for J; bases not matched to a gene: 3. The CDR3 sequence is CASSPGTSGSEQFF. The CDR3 DNA sequence: TGTGCCAGCAGTCCGGGGACTAGCGGGAGTGAGCAGTTCTTC.

The chain uses TRBV19 and TRBJ2-4, with D possibly being TRBD2 (5 bases). Trimming took off 4 bases at V and 0 bases at J, with 10 bases between the two ends. The CDR3 sequence is 15 residues long. Germline V lookup: CDR1 LNHDA, CDR2 SQIVND (reference sequence). The CDR3: CASSTGLLAKNIQYF. CDR3 DNA: TGTGCCAGTAGTACCGGACTCCTAGCCAAAAACATTCAGTACTTC.

The chain is built from TRBV5-1 and TRBJ2-3; D is ambiguous. Germline V lookup: CDR1 SGHRS, CDR2 YFSETQ. Trimming stripped 4 bases from V and 2 bases from J, with 11 bases between. This CDR3 spans 14 amino acids. The CDR3 bases are TGCGCCAGCAGCCCTACAGCCTCCACAGATACGCAGTATTTT. This encodes CASSPTASTDTQYF.

This chain connects TRBV15 to TRBJ1-5, with D tentatively TRBD1 (5 bases). The CDR3 covers 15 residues. V lost 0 bases, J lost 4 bases, and 10 bases lay in between. Looked up from germline, CDR1 is LNHNV and CDR2 is YYDKDF (reference sequence). CDR3 amino acids: CATSRDPGGNQPQHF. DNA of the CDR3: TGTGCCACCAGCAGAGATCCGGGGGGGAATCAGCCCCAGCATTTT.

The chain links TRBV5-1 to TRBJ2-7, with D possibly being TRBD2 (5 bases). Germline V gene sequence: CDR1 SGHRS, CDR2 YFSETQ. The length of the CDR3 is 15 residues. Trimming took off 4 bases at V and 2 bases at J, with 16 bases between the two ends. The CDR3 sequence: CASSPDSQAPYEQYF. The CDR3 nucleotides read TGCGCCAGCAGCCCGGACTCGCAGGCCCCCTACGAGCAGTACTTC.

The rearrangement joins TRBV4-1 to TRBJ2-1; D unresolved. V lost 0 bases and J 8 bases, leaving 8 bases between the germline ends. CDR1 and CDR2 from the germline V gene are MGHRA and YSYEKL. The CDR3 consists of 13 residues. CDR3 DNA: TGCGCCAGCAGCCAAGACTATCGGGATGAGCAGTTCTTC. Translating gives CASSQDYRDEQFF.

The CDR3 protein is CASRILESNEQFF. CDR3 sequence (DNA): TGTGCCAGCAGGATCCTGGAGTCCAATGAGCAGTTCTTC. The V gene is TRBV27, the J gene TRBJ2-1; no definite D call. V was trimmed by 6 bases and J by 6 bases, leaving 12 bases between them. CDR3 length: 13 residues. CDR1 is MNHEY, CDR2 SMNVEV, per germline (reference sequence).

This clone was observed once. The chain links TRBV12-5 to TRBJ1-1; the match to TRBD1 covers 7 bases. This CDR3 is built from 18 residues. Germline CDR1 LGHNT, CDR2 FRNRAP. The V and J ends lost 5 bases and 0 bases, in that order; junction bases with no gene match: 15. The CDR3 region has the DNA TGTGCTAGTGGTCCGGCCGCTTCACAGGGGCAATTGAACACTGAAGCTTTCTTT. Protein sequence: CASGPAASQGQLNTEAFF.

The gene calls are TRBV30 and TRBJ1-5; D gene unclear. The length of the CDR3 is 13 residues. Germline values: CDR1 GTSNPN, CDR2 SVGIG (reference sequence). The germline V and J ends were trimmed by 2 bases and 3 bases, with 8 bases remaining between them. The CDR3 DNA follows: TGTGCCTGGAGTATTTCTATCAATCAGCCCCAGCATTTT. Protein sequence: CAWSISINQPQHF.

The table lists this clone with a count of one. The chain joins TRBV19 to TRBJ1-5, with 7 bases identical to TRBD1. There are 16 residues in the CDR3. CDR1 and CDR2 from the germline V gene are LNHDA and SQIVND (reference sequence). V was clipped by 3 bases and J by 3 bases; unmatched bases: 8. The CDR3 is CASSISSTGFNQPQHF. Here the CDR3 DNA reads TGTGCCAGTAGTATCTCCTCGACAGGGTTCAATCAGCCCCAGCATTTT.

This clone was observed a few times. This chain links TRBV5-6 with TRBJ1-1; TRBD1 agrees at 7 bases. The length of the CDR3 is 13 residues. The J segment lost 4 bases and the V segment lost 1 base, leaving 1 base of the junction unmatched. From germline, CDR1 is SGHDT and CDR2 YYEEEE. The CDR3, as DNA: TGTGCCAGCAGCTTGCGGGACAGCACTGAAGCTTTCTTT. It specifies CASSLRDSTEAFF.

The chain employs TRBV27 and TRBJ2-7, with TRBD1 identical over 10 bases. With V trimmed by 9 bases and J by 2 bases, 4 bases remained unmatched. CDR1 is MNHEY and CDR2 is SMNVEV in the germline V gene (reference sequence). The CDR3 spans 13 residues. CDR3 protein: CASRTGGPYEQYF. The CDR3 DNA follows: TGTGCCAGTCGGACAGGGGGACCCTACGAGCAGTACTTC.

The chain carries TRBV6-1 and TRBJ2-5; the D is unclear. In germline, CDR1 is MNHNS, CDR2 SASEGT. V dropped 8 bases and J dropped 1 base, with 17 bases sitting between them. The CDR3 covers 15 residues. The chain's CDR3 is CASGPLNRGQETQYF. The DNA for the CDR3 is TGTGCCAGCGGTCCCCTCAACCGCGGCCAAGAGACCCAGTACTTC.

J is TRBJ2-1 and V is TRBV10-2, with 11 bases matching TRBD2. V gave up 8 bases and J gave up 6 bases; unmatched junction bases: 6. The V gene's germline CDR1 is WSHSY and CDR2 SAAADI. The CDR3 covers 14 residues. CDR3 amino acids: CASSLAGGFNEQFF. Written as DNA, the CDR3 is TGCGCCAGCTCCCTAGCGGGAGGTTTCAATGAGCAGTTCTTC.